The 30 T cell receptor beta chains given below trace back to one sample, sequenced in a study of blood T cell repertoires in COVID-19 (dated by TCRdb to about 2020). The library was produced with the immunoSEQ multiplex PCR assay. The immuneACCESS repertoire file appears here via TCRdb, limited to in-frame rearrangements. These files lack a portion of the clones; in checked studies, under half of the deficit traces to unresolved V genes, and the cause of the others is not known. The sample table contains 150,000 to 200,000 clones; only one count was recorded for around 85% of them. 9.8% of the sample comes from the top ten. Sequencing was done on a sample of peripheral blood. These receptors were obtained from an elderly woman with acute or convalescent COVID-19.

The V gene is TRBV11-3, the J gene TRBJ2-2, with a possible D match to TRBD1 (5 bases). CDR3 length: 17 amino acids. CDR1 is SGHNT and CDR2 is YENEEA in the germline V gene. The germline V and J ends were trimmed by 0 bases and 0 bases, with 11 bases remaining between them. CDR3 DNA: TGTGCCAGCAGCTTAGATGGTCAGGGCCCGAACACCGGGGAGCTGTTTTTT. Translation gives CASSLDGQGPNTGELFF.

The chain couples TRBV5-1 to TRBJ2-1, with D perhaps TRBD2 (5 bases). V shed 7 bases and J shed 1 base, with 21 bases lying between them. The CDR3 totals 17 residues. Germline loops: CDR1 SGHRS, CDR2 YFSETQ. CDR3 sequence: CASSTGWLARSYNEQFF. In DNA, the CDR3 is TGCGCCAGCTCTACGGGATGGTTAGCGAGATCCTACAATGAGCAGTTCTTC. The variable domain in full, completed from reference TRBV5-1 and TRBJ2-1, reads KAGVTQTPRYLIKTRGQQVTLSCSPISGHRSVSWYQQTPGQGLQFLFEYFSETQRNKGNFPGRFSGRQFSNSRSEMNVSTLELGDSALYLCASSTGWLARSYNEQFFGPGTRLTVL.

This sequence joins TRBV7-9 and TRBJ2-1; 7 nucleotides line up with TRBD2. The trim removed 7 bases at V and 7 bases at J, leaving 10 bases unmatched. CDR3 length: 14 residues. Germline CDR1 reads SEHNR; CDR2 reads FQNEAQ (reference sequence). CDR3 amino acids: CASTGAGLFNEQFF. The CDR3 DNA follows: TGTGCCAGCACCGGAGCGGGACTCTTTAATGAGCAGTTCTTC.

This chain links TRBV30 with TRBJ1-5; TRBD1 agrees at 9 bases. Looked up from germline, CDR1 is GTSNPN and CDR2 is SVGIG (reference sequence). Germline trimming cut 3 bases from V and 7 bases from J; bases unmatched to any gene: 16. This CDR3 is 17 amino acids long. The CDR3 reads CAWSRFSWTGEVQPQHF. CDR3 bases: TGTGCCTGGAGCCGCTTTTCGTGGACAGGGGAGGTCCAGCCCCAGCATTTT.

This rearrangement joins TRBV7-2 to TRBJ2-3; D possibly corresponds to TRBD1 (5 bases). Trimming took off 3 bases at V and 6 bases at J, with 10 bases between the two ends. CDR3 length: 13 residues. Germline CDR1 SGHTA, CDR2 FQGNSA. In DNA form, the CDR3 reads TGTGCCAGCAGCTTGGCACCAGGGGATACGCAGTATTTT. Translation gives CASSLAPGDTQYF.

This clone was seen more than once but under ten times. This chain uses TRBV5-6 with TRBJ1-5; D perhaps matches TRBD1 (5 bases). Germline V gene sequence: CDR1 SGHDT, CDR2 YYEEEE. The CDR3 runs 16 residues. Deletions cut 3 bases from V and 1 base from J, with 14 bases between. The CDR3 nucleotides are TGTGCCAGCAGCTCTGCGGGAGGGGCCAGCAATCAGCCCCAGCATTTT. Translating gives CASSSAGGASNQPQHF. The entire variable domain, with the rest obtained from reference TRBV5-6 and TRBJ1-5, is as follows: DAGVTQSPTHLIKTRGQQVTLRCSPKSGHDTVSWYQQALGQGPQFIFQYYEEEERQRGNFPDRFSGHQFPNYSSELNVNALLLGDSALYLCASSSAGGASNQPQHFGDGTRLSIL.

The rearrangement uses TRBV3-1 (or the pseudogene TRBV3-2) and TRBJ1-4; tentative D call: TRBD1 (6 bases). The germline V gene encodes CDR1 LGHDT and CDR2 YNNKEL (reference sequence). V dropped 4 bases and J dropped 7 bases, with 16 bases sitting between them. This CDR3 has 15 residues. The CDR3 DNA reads TGTGCCAGCAGCCTCGGCGTGGGGGCACGTGAAAAACTGTTTTTT. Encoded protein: CASSLGVGAREKLFF.

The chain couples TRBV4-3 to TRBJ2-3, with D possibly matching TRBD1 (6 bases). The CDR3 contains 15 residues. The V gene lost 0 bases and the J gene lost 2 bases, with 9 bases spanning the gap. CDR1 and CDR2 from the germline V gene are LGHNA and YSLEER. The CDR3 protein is CASSQERGFTDTQYF. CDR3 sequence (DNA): TGCGCCAGCAGCCAAGAGAGGGGGTTCACAGATACGCAGTATTTT.

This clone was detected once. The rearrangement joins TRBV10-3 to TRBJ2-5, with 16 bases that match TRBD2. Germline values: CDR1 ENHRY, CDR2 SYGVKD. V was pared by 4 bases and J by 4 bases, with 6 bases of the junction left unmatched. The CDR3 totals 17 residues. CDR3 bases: TGTGCCATCAGTGTCGGGACTAGCGGGAGGGCCGCAGAGACCCAGTACTTC. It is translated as CAISVGTSGRAAETQYF.

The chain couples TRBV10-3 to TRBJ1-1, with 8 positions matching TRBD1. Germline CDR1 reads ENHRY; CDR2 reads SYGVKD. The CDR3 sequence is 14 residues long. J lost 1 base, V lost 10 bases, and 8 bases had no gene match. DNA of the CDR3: TGTGCCAGCCGACAGGGGACGACGAACACTGAAGCTTTCTTT. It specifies CASRQGTTNTEAFF.

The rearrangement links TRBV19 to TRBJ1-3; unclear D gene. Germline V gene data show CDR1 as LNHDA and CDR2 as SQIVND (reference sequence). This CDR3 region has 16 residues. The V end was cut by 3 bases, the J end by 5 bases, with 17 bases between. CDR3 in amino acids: CASSISSSHARNTIYF. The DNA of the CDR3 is TGTGCCAGTAGTATTTCCAGTTCCCACGCCAGAAACACCATATATTTT.

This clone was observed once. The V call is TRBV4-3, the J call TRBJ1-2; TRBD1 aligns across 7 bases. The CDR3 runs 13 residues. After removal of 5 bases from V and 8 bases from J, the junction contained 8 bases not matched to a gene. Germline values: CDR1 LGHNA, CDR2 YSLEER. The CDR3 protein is CASSTDREGGYTF. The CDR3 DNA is TGCGCCAGCAGCACAGACAGGGAAGGGGGCTACACCTTC.

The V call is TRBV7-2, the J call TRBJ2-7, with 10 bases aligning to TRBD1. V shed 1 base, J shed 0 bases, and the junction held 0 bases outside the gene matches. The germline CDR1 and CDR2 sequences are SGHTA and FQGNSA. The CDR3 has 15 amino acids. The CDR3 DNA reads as TGTGCCAGCAGCTTAGGGACAGGGGGCTCCTACGAGCAGTACTTC. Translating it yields CASSLGTGGSYEQYF.

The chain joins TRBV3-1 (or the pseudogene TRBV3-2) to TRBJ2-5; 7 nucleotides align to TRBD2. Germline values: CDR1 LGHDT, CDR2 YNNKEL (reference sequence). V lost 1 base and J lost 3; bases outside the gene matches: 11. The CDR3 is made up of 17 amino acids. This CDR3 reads CASSQGFQRGSKETQYF. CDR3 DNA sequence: TGTGCCAGCAGCCAAGGATTCCAGCGGGGATCCAAAGAGACCCAGTACTTC.

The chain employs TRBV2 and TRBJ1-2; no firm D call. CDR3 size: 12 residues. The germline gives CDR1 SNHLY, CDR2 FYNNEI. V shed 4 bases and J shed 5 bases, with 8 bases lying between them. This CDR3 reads CASSADTYGYTF. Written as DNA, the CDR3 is TGTGCCAGCAGTGCAGACACTTATGGCTACACCTTC.

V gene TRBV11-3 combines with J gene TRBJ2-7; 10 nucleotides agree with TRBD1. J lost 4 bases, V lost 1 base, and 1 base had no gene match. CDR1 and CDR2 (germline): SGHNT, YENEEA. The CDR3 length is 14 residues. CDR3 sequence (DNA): TGTGCCAGCAGCTTAGGACAGGGGGCTTACGAGCAGTACTTC. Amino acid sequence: CASSLGQGAYEQYF.

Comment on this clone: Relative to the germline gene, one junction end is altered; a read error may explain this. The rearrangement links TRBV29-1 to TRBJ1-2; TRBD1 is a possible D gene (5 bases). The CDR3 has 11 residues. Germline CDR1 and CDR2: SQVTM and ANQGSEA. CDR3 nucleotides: TGCCGCGTTGGGGGGGGAGAGGGCTACACCTTC. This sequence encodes CRVGGGEGYTF.

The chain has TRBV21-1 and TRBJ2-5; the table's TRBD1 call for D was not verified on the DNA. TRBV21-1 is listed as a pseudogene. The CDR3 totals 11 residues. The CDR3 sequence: CASLRGETQYF. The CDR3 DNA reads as TGTGCCAGCCTCAGGGGGGAGACCCAGTACTTC.

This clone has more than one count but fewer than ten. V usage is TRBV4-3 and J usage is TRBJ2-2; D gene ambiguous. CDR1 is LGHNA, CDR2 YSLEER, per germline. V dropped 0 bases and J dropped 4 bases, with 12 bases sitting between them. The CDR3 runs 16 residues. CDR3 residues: CASSQEISVSTGELFF. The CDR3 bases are TGCGCCAGCAGCCAAGAGATTTCGGTTAGCACCGGGGAGCTGTTTTTT.

CDR3 residues: CASSPRTGGEWQAFF. The CDR3 coding sequence is TGTGCCAGCAGCCCAAGGACAGGGGGCGAGTGGCAAGCTTTCTTT. This chain links TRBV5-8 with TRBJ1-1; 11 bases match TRBD1. Per germline, CDR1 SGHTS and CDR2 YDEGEE. The CDR3 is made up of 15 amino acids. Trimming cost V 4 bases and J 9 bases; bases outside gene matches: 11.

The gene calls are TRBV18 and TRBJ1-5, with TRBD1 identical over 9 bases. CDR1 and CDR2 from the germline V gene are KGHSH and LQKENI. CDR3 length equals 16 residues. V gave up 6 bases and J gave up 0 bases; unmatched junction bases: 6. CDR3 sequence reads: CASSPGTGYSNQPQHF. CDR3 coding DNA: TGTGCCAGCTCCCCCGGGACAGGGTATAGCAATCAGCCCCAGCATTTT.

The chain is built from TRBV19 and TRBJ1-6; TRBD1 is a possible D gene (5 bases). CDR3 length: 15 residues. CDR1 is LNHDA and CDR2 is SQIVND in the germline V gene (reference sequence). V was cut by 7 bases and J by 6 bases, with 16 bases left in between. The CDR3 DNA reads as TGTGCCAGTACCGAACGGGGGAGACTTAATTCACCCCTCCACTTT. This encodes CASTERGRLNSPLHF. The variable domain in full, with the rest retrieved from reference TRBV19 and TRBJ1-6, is DGGITQSPKYLFRKEGQNVTLSCEQNLNHDAMYWYRQDPGQGLRLIYYSQIVNDFQKGDIAEGYSVSREKKESFPLTVTSAQKNPTAFYLCASTERGRLNSPLHFGNGTRLTVT.

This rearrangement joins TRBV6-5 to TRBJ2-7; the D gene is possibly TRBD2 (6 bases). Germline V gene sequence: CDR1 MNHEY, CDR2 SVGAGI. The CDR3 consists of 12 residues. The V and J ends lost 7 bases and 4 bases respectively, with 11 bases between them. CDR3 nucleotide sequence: TGTGCCAGCACCACCGGGGGATACGAGCAGTACTTC. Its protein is CASTTGGYEQYF.

CDR3 sequence reads: CASGLLGGGFDEQFF. For the CDR3, the DNA is TGTGCTAGTGGCCTACTCGGGGGAGGGTTCGATGAGCAGTTCTTC. This sequence joins TRBV12-5 and TRBJ2-1, with 7 bases matching TRBD2. CDR1 LGHNT and CDR2 FRNRAP come from the germline V gene. The V gene end was trimmed by 6 bases and the J gene end by 8 bases; junction bases not matched to a gene: 13. The CDR3 is 15 amino acids.

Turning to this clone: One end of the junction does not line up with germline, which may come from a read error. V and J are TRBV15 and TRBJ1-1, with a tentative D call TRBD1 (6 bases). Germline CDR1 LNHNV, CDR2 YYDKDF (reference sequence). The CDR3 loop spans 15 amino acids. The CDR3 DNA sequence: TGTGCCACCAGCAGAGTGCAGGGGCGGAACGCTGAAGCTTTCTTT. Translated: CATSRVQGRNAEAFF. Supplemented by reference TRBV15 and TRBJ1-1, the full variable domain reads DAMVIQNPRYQVTQFGKPVTLSCSQTLNHNVMYWYQQKSSQAPKLLFHYYDKDFNNEADTPDNFQSRRPNTSFCFLDIRSPGLGDTAMYLCATSRVQGRNAEAFFGQGTRLTVV.

In DNA form, the CDR3 reads TGTGCCAGCAGCCAAGGCAGGGGACCCTATAGCAATCAGCCCCAGCATTTT. Protein sequence: CASSQGRGPYSNQPQHF. The chain carries TRBV3-1 (or the pseudogene TRBV3-2) and TRBJ1-5; D may be TRBD1 (6 bases). The CDR3 runs 17 residues. Trimming took off 1 base at V and 0 bases at J, with 13 bases between the two ends. Germline lookup yields CDR1 LGHDT and CDR2 YNNKEL (reference sequence).

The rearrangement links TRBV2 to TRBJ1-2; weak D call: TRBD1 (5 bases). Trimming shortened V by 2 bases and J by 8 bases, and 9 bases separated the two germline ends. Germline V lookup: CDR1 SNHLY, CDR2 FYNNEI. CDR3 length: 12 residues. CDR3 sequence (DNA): TGTGCCAGCAGTGAACAGGGATGGGGCTACACCTTC. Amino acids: CASSEQGWGYTF.

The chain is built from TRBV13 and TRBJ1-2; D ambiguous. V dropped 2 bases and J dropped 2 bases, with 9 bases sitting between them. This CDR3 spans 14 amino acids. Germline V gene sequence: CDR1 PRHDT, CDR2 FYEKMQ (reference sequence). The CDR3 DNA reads TGTGCCAGCAGCTTACGTGAGGCCAACTATGGCTACACCTTC. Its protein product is CASSLREANYGYTF.

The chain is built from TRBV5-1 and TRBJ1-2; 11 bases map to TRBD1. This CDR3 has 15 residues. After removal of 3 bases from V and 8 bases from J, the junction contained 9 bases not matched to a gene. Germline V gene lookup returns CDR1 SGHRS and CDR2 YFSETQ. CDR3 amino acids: CASSYSGQGAGGYTF. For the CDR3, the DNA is TGCGCCAGCAGCTATAGTGGACAGGGGGCAGGGGGCTACACCTTC.

This chain's CDR3 is CASSLGGTGGYEQYF. CDR3 nucleotides: TGTGCCAGCAGCCTGGGGGGGACTGGTGGCTACGAGCAGTACTTC. The V gene is TRBV5-4, the J gene TRBJ2-7, with 7 bases lining up with TRBD2. The V gene's germline CDR1 is SGHNT and CDR2 YYREEE (reference sequence). The J segment lost 3 bases and the V segment lost 4 bases, leaving 10 bases of the junction unmatched. The length of the CDR3 is 15 residues.